The present entry profiles one TCR beta chain with its context. Its binding antigen is unknown. Base qualities were left out, and no much larger clone turns up one base away. This specimen's treatment or condition label, per the study, means: live attenuated yellow fever vaccine strain. At each blood-draw timepoint, two biological replicates of bulk PBMCs were collected. PBMCs were isolated from peripheral blood using a standard Ficoll-Paque protocol. TriZol was used to extract RNA from bulk PBMCs, from CD4 and CD8 fractions, and from dextramer-positive and dextramer-negative fractions. This sample was taken from a study of T cells after yellow fever vaccination (dated by TCRdb to 2018 to 2020). Regarding the complete study: The SMART-Seq v4 Ultra Low Input RNA kit was used to prepare libraries from fractions with low cell numbers. Two healthy male donors, one aged 18 to 30 and one aged 30 to 40 years, were included in the cohort. To track T-cell clones before and after primary and booster YFV17D yellow fever vaccination, bulk TCR alpha and beta repertoires were sequenced longitudinally. Bulk PBMC replicates and cell subsets were isolated from blood drawn at multiple timepoints before and after both primary and secondary immunization.

TCR cDNA was synthesized by 5'RACE template switching, through which a universal primer site and unique molecular identifiers were introduced. cDNA synthesis was primed from both the TCR alpha and TCR beta constant segments. Library amplification used two PCR steps, and the second PCR step added sample barcodes and sequencing adapters. Sequencing of libraries was done on Illumina HiSeq 2500 (2x100 bp) or NovaSeq (2x150 bp). The paper's processing steps were these. Demultiplexing of reads and collapsing into UMI consensus sequences were performed with MIGEC, and V(D)J alignment was carried out with MiXCR. Clonotypes responding to the vaccine were identified with edgeR on replicate PBMC samples, with the criteria of FDR below 0.01 and a log2 fold change above 5 up to day 15. Bulk clonotypes were assigned CD4 or CD8 identity according to which sequenced CD4 or CD8 repertoire held them at higher abundance. Starting from the raw public reads, TCRdb applied fastp trimming at Q25, assembled clones with MiXCR and retained in-frame beta chains. Each entry merges the rows of one CDR3 protein and shows their most common DNA and genes. These V and J calls are TCRdb output, not the study's own analysis. This sample has about 550,000 distinct CDR3 sequences in its table, and 15% to 20% of those were observed once. Of the sample, 13% to 15% is held by the ten largest clones.

The junction shows trimming of 6 bases on V and 0 bases on J, and the gene matches do not reach 4 bases of it. Reading from cysteine to phenylalanine, the CDR3 counts 15 amino acids. The DNA shown is the 45-base CDR3, in frame from base 1. The full study reports these points: After the booster, most of the clones that had expanded following primary vaccination were detected again (96% of CD4 and around 88% of CD8), which suggests that memory was broadly maintained. FACS-sorted repertoires could contain abundant contaminating clonotypes from the bulk population, so computational filtering was required. Because only two donors were included in the study, the extent to which the findings can be generalized is limited. Compared with the primary T-cell response, the secondary T-cell response was faster but weaker, reaching its peak on day 5 rather than on day 15. A small fraction of clonotypes showed up in both the CD4 and CD8 compartments, probably as a result of convergent recombination.

The sample was PBMCs, taken 15 days after the yellow fever booster vaccination. The clonotype was recovered from a man aged 25-45 years who received the YFV17D yellow fever vaccine. The chain was built from TRBV12-3 or TRBV12-4 and TRBJ2-2, and TRBD1 matches 7 of the central bases. The bases are TGTGCCAGCAGACCAGGGACAGCGAACACCGGGGAGCTGTTTTTT. It specifies CASRPGTANTGELFF.